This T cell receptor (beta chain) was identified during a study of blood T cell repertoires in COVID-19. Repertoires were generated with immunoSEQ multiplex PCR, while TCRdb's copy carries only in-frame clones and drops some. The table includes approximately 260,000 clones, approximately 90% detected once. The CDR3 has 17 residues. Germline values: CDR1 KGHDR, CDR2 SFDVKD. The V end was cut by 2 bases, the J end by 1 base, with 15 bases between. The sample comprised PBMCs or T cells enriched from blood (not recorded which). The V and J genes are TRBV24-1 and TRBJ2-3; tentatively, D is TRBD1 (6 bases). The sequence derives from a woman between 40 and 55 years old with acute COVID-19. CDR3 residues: CATSDSGGVSGTDTQYF. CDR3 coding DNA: TGTGCCACCAGTGATTCTGGGGGCGTTAGCGGCACAGATACGCAGTATTTT.